A selection of T cell receptor beta chains follows, all from one sample in a study of blood T cell repertoires in COVID-19. Measured with immunoSEQ multiplex PCR; TCRdb has only the in-frame clones, and not every one. Among roughly 180,000 clones listed, 70% to 85% were seen once. The sequenced material came from peripheral blood. These receptors were taken from a man in his sixties who had recovered from COVID-19. CDR3s include the opening cysteine and the closing phenylalanine or tryptophan. A D gene is named only where the DNA matches it firmly. Part of the rows lack a size; the others show once, few, many or a class for expanded clones.

d_call v_call clone_size cdr3_aa
. TRBV1 . CTSSQDLGGAYQPQHF
TRBD1 TRBV18 . CASSPEGQGNEQYF
TRBD2 TRBV11-3 . CASSPGLAGGSAGEQFF
TRBD1 TRBV7-9 . CASSPWDRLEQPQHF
. TRBV5-1 . CASSGGGVVQGEQFF
. TRBV29-1 . CSVVGGEVSEQYF
TRBD1 TRBV29-1 . CSVRTGVNTEAFF
. TRBV3-1/TRBV3-2 . CASSHIRVSAEAFF
. TRBV7-2 . CASSVNLGAGLYNEQFF
. TRBV7-2 . CARTEDTGELFF
. TRBV6-5 . CASFPRTGNNSPLHF
. TRBV6-5 . CASRDSANYGYTF
TRBD1 TRBV30 . CAWSARQGLYSPLHF
TRBD2 TRBV10-3 . CAISAAGDTDTQYF
. TRBV15 once CATSFQFGNTIYF
TRBD1 TRBV14 . CASSQGLQGAGGYTF
TRBD1 TRBV9 . CASSLTGANTEAFF
. TRBV19 . CASTTQGTYNSPLHF
. TRBV5-6 . CASSLFSLGQGIYNEQFF
. TRBV15 . CATREMTGYTGELFF
TRBD1 TRBV18 . CASSPVSGDRRNTGELFF
. TRBV12-1 . CASSFEPGGFSLRTNEKLFF
. TRBV7-2 . CASSPNGGGVGELFF
. TRBV6-2/TRBV6-3 . CASSYPTEGGNTEAFF
TRBD1 TRBV28 . CASRTGGKYTQYF
. TRBV11-1 . CASSPELVSPLHF
. TRBV15 . CATSPGRRETQYF
. TRBV2 . CASSAKGLTNEKLFF
. TRBV6-6 . CASSYSAGEETQYF
TRBD1 TRBV29-1 . CSAEGQMNTEAFF
TRBD1 TRBV2 . CASSENFRGGGNEQFF
. TRBV18 . CASSSDRFGKLFF
. TRBV29-1 . CSVVVEATAYGYTF
. TRBV7-9 . CASSFHDTEAFF
TRBD2 TRBV19 . CASSALSGTSGGHSYEQYF